This T cell receptor (beta chain) was identified in a study of T cells in Graves' hyperthyroidism and ophthalmopathy. V lost 2 bases to trimming and J lost 7 bases, with 9 bases between them. Per germline, CDR1 MNHEY and CDR2 SVGAGI. CDR3 size: 14 residues. This clonotype has only a few counts. Authors of the study amplified TCR beta CDR3 regions from RNA transcripts. Carried out on the TCR CDR3, a first-round RT-PCR used the HTBI primer set. TCRdb redid the calling of the multiplex PCR reads with MiXCR, one entry per CDR3 protein. This repertoire shows approximately 520,000 distinct CDR3 sequences, about 20% found once; its top ten account for 26%. The hyperthyroidism was newly diagnosed and had lasted under 2 months; the patients were aged 18 to 65.

This TCR was sampled from a man aged 18 to 35 with Graves' hyperthyroidism. The gene calls are TRBV6-5 and TRBJ1-6; D is ambiguous. Sequenced material: blood. The CDR3, as DNA: TGTGCCAGCAGTTACGCTGTTGGGAATTCACCCCTCCACTTT. Amino acid sequence: CASSYAVGNSPLHF.